This T cell receptor (beta chain) is from a study of radiotherapy plus CTLA-4 blockade in lung cancer (dated by TCRdb to between 2017 and 2018). With respect to the entire study: Among the enrolled patients, around 17% had an objective response, and about 30% reached disease control. Findings and caveats that apply to the study as a whole: Early dynamic changes in blood T cell clones, together with increased serum interferon-beta after radiation, were reported as the strongest predictors of response. After treatment with radiotherapy and ipilimumab, TCR clones that originated in tumors expanded in peripheral blood.

Focal radiation therapy combined with CTLA-4 blockade (ipilimumab) was tested in patients with chemo-refractory metastatic non-small-cell lung cancer. From V the trimming removes 5 bases and from J it removes 3 bases, while the gene matches leave 4 bases of the junction unaccounted for. Taken from cysteine to phenylalanine, the CDR3 has 15 residues. This entry keeps only the CDR3 DNA: 45 bases, framed from base 1. CDR1 and CDR2, looked up from the germline V gene (reference sequence), are SGHNT and YYREEE. Receptors were amplified or captured by the immunoSEQ multiplex PCR assay. TCRdb limited this immuneACCESS table to in-frame rearrangements with V and J called. A share of clones is missing; checked studies link under half to unresolved V genes, and the rest is unexplained. Within this sample are some 100,000 clones, with about 80% of them counted one time only. About 15% of the sample is taken by the ten largest.

The count of this clone is one. Its antigen is unknown. No clone much larger than this one lies a single base away; base qualities are absent. The receptor chain draws on TRBV5-4 and TRBJ2-5; the central 13 bases match TRBD2. The sequence came from a human donor with non-small cell lung cancer that progressed on radiotherapy plus ipilimumab. The sequencing here drew on peripheral blood, taken from a patient treated with radiotherapy plus ipilimumab. The CDR3 region: CASRLTSGGEETQYF. The nucleotides are TGTGCCAGCAGACTTACTAGCGGGGGGGAAGAGACCCAGTACTTC.